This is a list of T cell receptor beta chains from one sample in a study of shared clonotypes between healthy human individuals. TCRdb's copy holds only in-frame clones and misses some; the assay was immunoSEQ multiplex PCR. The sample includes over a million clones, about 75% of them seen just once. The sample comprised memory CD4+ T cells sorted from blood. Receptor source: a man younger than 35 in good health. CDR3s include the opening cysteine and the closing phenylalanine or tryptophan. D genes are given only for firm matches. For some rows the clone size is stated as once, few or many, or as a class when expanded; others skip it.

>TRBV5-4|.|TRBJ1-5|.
TGTGCCAGCAGCTTGGATAGCCAGCCCCAGCATTTT
CASSLDSQPQHF
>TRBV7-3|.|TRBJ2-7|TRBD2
TGTGCCAGCAGCTTACGCGGGGGGGCCGGCTACGAGCAGTACTTC
CASSLRGGAGYEQYF
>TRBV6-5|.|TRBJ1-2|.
TGTGCCAGCAGTTCACACAGGGATGATGGTGGCTACACCTTC
CASSSHRDDGGYTF
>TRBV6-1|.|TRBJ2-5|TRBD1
TGTGCCAGCAGTTTGGCCGGGACAGAAGAGACCCAGTACTTC
CASSLAGTEETQYF
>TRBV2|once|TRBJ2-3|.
TGTGCCAGCAGTGATCGCGGATCGAGCACAGATACGCAGTATTTT
CASSDRGSSTDTQYF
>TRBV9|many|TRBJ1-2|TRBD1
TGTGCCAGCAGCCCCCTGCAGGGGGCTAAAAGGTATTCTGGCTACACCTTC
CASSPLQGAKRYSGYTF
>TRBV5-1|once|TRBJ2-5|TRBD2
TGCGCCAGCAGCTTAAGCGGGGGAAAAGAGACCCAGTACTTC
CASSLSGGKETQYF
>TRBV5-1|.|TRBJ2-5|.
TGCGCCAGCACGATGGGGGGTGAGGAGACCCAGTACTTC
CASTMGGEETQYF
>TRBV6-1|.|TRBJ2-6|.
TGTGCCAGCATCCGCTCTGGGGCCAACGTCCTGACTTTC
CASIRSGANVLTF
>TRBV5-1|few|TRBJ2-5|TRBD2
TGCGCCAGCAGCTTGGAGCGGGGGCGCCAAGAGACCCAGTACTTC
CASSLERGRQETQYF
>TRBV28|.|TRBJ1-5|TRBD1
TGTGCCAGCAGTCCCCCAACAGGGGGGGCCGGTCAGCCCCAGCATTTT
CASSPPTGGAGQPQHF
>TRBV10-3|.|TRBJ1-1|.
TGTGCCATCAGTGAACGGGAGAACACTGAAGCTTTCTTT
CAISERENTEAFF
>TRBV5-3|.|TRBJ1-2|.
TGTGCCAGAAGCTTTGGCTCCCCCCACAGAAACTATGGCTACACCTTC
CARSFGSPHRNYGYTF
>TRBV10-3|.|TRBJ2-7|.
TGTGCCATCAGTGCCCCACAGGGATACGAGCAGTACTTC
CAISAPQGYEQYF
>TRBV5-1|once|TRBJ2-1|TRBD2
TGCGCCAGCAGCTCCCTCGGGGGGGGTAGCTCCTACAATGAGCAGTTCTTC
CASSSLGGGSSYNEQFF